Following are 4 T cell receptor beta chains from one sample sequenced in a study of high-grade serous ovarian cancer treatment subgroups. Tumor samples were taken before definitive surgery or chemotherapy. Only in-frame clones appear in the TCRdb table, and some are missing; sequencing was by immunoSEQ multiplex PCR. This sample has 30,000 to 40,000 clones, with 79% found just once. Sequenced: tumor tissue. These receptor sequences come from a human donor with high-grade serous ovarian cancer.

V is TRBV27 and J is TRBJ2-7; TRBD2 matches at 13 bases. V was clipped by 5 bases and J by 5 bases; unmatched bases: 3. Germline V gene data show CDR1 as MNHEY and CDR2 as SMNVEV (reference sequence). The CDR3 spans 14 residues. The CDR3 here is CASSGLAGVNEQYF. For the CDR3, the DNA is TGTGCCAGCAGTGGACTAGCGGGAGTTAACGAGCAGTACTTC.

This clone appeared once. The chain couples TRBV29-1 to TRBJ1-1; tentatively, D is TRBD1 (5 bases). CDR1 is SQVTM, CDR2 ANQGSEA, per germline. The V end lost 3 bases, the J end lost 12 bases, and 14 bases lay between the germline ends. The CDR3 contains 11 residues. CDR3 coding DNA: TGCAGCGTTGAGGGACCTTATTATACTTTCTTT. Translation: CSVEGPYYTFF.

This clone appeared a single time. This chain connects TRBV7-2 to TRBJ2-3; D is uncertain. The V gene lost 7 bases and the J gene lost 2 bases, with 13 bases spanning the gap. Germline loops: CDR1 SGHTA, CDR2 FQGNSA. The CDR3 covers 14 residues. CDR3 in amino acids: CASMLDTYTDTQYF. The CDR3, as DNA: TGTGCCAGCATGTTAGACACCTACACAGATACGCAGTATTTT.

The chain combines TRBV4-3 with TRBJ2-5; D gene unclear. Germline CDR1 LGHNA, CDR2 YSLEER. The ends were cut back, 3 bases at V and 3 bases at J, with 11 bases in the middle. The CDR3 is made up of 14 amino acids. This chain's CDR3 is CASSQDGREETQYF. The CDR3, as DNA: TGCGCCAGCAGCCAGGACGGTAGGGAAGAGACCCAGTACTTC.